This entry lists 9 T cell receptor beta chains sequenced from one sample in a study of cytomegalovirus exposure and HLA in healthy donors. This PCR relied on a set of 60 Vbeta primers and 13 Jbeta primers. Measured with immunoSEQ multiplex PCR; TCRdb has only the in-frame clones, and not every one. The profile covers fewer than 250,000 clones, with approximately 79% appearing a single time and about 1.7% taken by the ten largest. The specimen sequenced was PBMCs. These receptors all stem from a male donor in good health and CMV-seronegative.

This clone was detected a few times. This sequence joins TRBV6-5 and TRBJ1-1, with D tentatively TRBD1 (5 bases). Trimming stripped 2 bases from V and 1 base from J, with 14 bases between. Germline assignment: CDR1 MNHEY and CDR2 SVGAGI. The CDR3 length is 16 residues. CDR3 protein: CASSYGNRIQNTEAFF. CDR3 DNA sequence: TGTGCCAGCAGTTACGGGAACAGGATCCAGAACACTGAAGCTTTCTTT.

The V and J genes are TRBV7-9 and TRBJ1-2, with a possible D match to TRBD1 (5 bases). Trimming left V 1 base short and J 4 bases short, with 10 bases between. CDR1 is SEHNR, CDR2 FQNEAQ, per germline (reference sequence). The length of the CDR3 is 14 residues. CDR3 amino acids: CASSLDSDSYGYTF. The CDR3 DNA reads as TGTGCCAGCAGCTTAGATTCCGACAGCTATGGCTACACCTTC.

This chain links TRBV7-2 with TRBJ2-1, with TRBD2 identical over 14 bases. The CDR3 sequence is 17 residues long. The junction had 6 bases not matched to a gene; V was cut back by 1 base and J by 7 bases. Germline loops: CDR1 SGHTA, CDR2 FQGNSA. The CDR3, as DNA: TGTGCCAGCAGCTTAGAAGGGACTAGCGGGGGCCGAAATGAGCAGTTCTTC. It codes for CASSLEGTSGGRNEQFF.

This chain links TRBV7-8 with TRBJ2-1, with a possible D match to TRBD1 (7 bases). The CDR3 sequence is 15 residues long. The germline V gene encodes CDR1 SGHVS and CDR2 FQNEAQ. Trimming stripped 8 bases from V and 7 bases from J, with 21 bases between. The CDR3 loop reads CASRAGGGGLNEQFF. In DNA, the CDR3 is TGTGCCAGCCGGGCGGGTGGAGGGGGCTTGAATGAGCAGTTCTTC.

The J gene is TRBJ2-2, the V gene TRBV9, with 10 bases fitting TRBD2. The CDR3 sequence is 15 residues long. Trimming removed 6 bases from V and 3 bases from J; junction bases left unmatched: 5. From germline, CDR1 is SGDLS and CDR2 YYNGEE. The CDR3 sequence: CASTLAGEYTGELFF. CDR3 nucleotides: TGTGCCAGCACTCTAGCGGGGGAATACACCGGGGAGCTGTTTTTT.

The chain couples TRBV15 to TRBJ2-5; 8 bases are a match to TRBD2. The CDR3 is made up of 20 amino acids. CDR1 and CDR2 from the germline V gene are LNHNV and YYDKDF (reference sequence). Unmatched junction bases numbered 15, after V lost 0 bases and J lost 0 bases. CDR3 sequence: CATSRDPWGSAGDDQETQYF. The CDR3 DNA reads as TGTGCCACCAGCAGAGATCCATGGGGTTCAGCGGGGGACGACCAAGAGACCCAGTACTTC.

The chain employs TRBV9 and TRBJ2-1; 7 bases line up with TRBD2. CDR1 and CDR2 from the germline V gene are SGDLS and YYNGEE. V shed 0 bases and J 12 bases; nucleotides not matched to a gene: 12. CDR3 size: 15 residues. CDR3 nucleotides: TGTGCCAGCAGCGTAGGGGGGAGTGGGGGGGGTTGGCAGTTCTTC. This sequence encodes CASSVGGSGGGWQFF. Looking up the rest from reference TRBV9 and TRBJ2-1 gives the full variable domain: DSGVTQTPKHLITATGQRVTLRCSPRSGDLSVYWYQQSLDQGLQFLIQYYNGEERAKGNILERFSAQQFPDLHSELNLSSLELGDSALYFCASSVGGSGGGWQFFGPGTRLTVL.

The rearrangement uses TRBV30 and TRBJ2-1; 7 bases map to TRBD2. CDR3 length: 14 amino acids. Germline CDR1 GTSNPN, CDR2 SVGIG (reference sequence). V trimming: 2 bases; J trimming: 10 bases; junction bases outside the gene matches: 11. The CDR3 reads CAWSPSGELEEQFF. The DNA of the CDR3 is TGTGCCTGGAGTCCCAGCGGGGAGCTAGAGGAGCAGTTCTTC.

The rearrangement joins TRBV7-2 to TRBJ2-2; the D is unclear. Germline V gene data show CDR1 as SGHTA and CDR2 as FQGNSA. This CDR3 is 14 amino acids long. Trimming took off 3 bases at V and 1 base at J, with 6 bases between the two ends. As DNA, the CDR3 is TGTGCCAGCAGCTTGTACGGGAACACCGGGGAGCTGTTTTTT. This codes for CASSLYGNTGELFF.